These T cell receptor beta chains were read from a single sample in a study of response to subunit inactivated influenza vaccine. One entry per CDR3 protein, called by TCRdb with MiXCR from the RT-PCR reads. The sample records fewer than 200,000 distinct CDR3 sequences, around 9.2% being singletons. The sequences come from non-naive T cells sorted from PBMCs, collected on the day of vaccination. These receptor sequences come from a man between 45 and 60 years old who received an inactivated influenza vaccine. The CDR3 runs from the conserved cysteine through the conserved F or W. The order of the fields is V gene, J gene, D gene, clone size, CDR3 protein, CDR3 DNA. A D gene is named only where the DNA matches it firmly. Clone sizes are given selectively: once, few, many, or a class where the clone is expanded.

>TRBV14|TRBJ1-2|.|.
CASSQRTYGYTF
TGTGCCAGCAGCCAACGGACCTATGGCTACACCTTC
>TRBV20-1|TRBJ2-5|.|.
CAGQGKQETQYF
TGCGCGGGGCAGGGAAAACAAGAGACCCAGTACTTC
>TRBV20-1|TRBJ1-1|.|.
CSGDYATEAFF
TGCAGTGGGGATTATGCTACTGAAGCTTTCTTT
>TRBV6-2/TRBV6-3|TRBJ2-7|TRBD1|many
CASRPGQGALRYEQYF
TGTGCCAGCAGACCGGGACAGGGGGCCCTAAGGTACGAGCAGTACTTC
>TRBV15|TRBJ2-7|.|.
CATSRQGIFYEQYF
TGTGCCACCAGCAGACAGGGAATCTTCTACGAGCAGTACTTC
>TRBV12-3/TRBV12-4|TRBJ2-7|TRBD1|few
CASSDRGRGEQYF
TGTGCCAGCAGTGACAGGGGAAGAGGCGAGCAGTACTTC
>TRBV20-1|TRBJ2-1|.|many
CSARDQPKEFF
TGCAGTGCCCGGGACCAGCCGAAAGAGTTCTTC
>TRBV6-4|TRBJ1-3|.|few
CASSPNYNSGNTIYF
TGTGCCAGCAGTCCAAACTATAATTCCGGAAACACCATATATTTT
>TRBV6-4|TRBJ2-1|TRBD2|few
CASSEFSGSGGGNEQFF
TGTGCCAGCAGTGAATTTAGCGGGAGCGGAGGGGGCAATGAGCAGTTCTTC
>TRBV6-5|TRBJ1-1|.|few
CASSYSLGGGTEAFF
TGTGCCAGCAGTTACTCGTTGGGGGGGGGCACTGAAGCTTTCTTT
>TRBV24-1|TRBJ2-5|TRBD1|few
CATSDLGTGKETQYF
TGTGCCACCAGTGATTTGGGGACAGGGAAAGAGACCCAGTACTTC
>TRBV19|TRBJ1-4|TRBD1|.
CASSIWTGVVEKLFF
TGTGCCAGTAGTATCTGGACAGGGGTGGTTGAAAAACTGTTTTTT
>TRBV5-1|TRBJ2-7|.|.
CASSQPLGEQYF
TGCGCCAGCAGCCAGCCGCTGGGCGAGCAGTACTTC
>TRBV20-1|TRBJ2-4|.|.
CSAIKPRGTKNIQYF
TGCAGTGCTATTAAGCCCCGGGGAACCAAAAACATTCAGTACTTC
>TRBV14|TRBJ2-7|.|few
CASSQVVSYKQYF
TGTGCCAGCAGCCAAGTGGTCAGCTACAAGCAGTACTTC
>TRBV12-3/TRBV12-4|TRBJ1-1|TRBD1|many
CASSQGGLNTEAFF
TGTGCCAGCAGTCAGGGGGGATTGAACACTGAAGCTTTCTTT
>TRBV4-2|TRBJ1-1|.|.
CASSQDGQDYTEAFF
TGTGCCAGCAGCCAAGACGGGCAGGATTACACTGAAGCTTTCTTT
>TRBV7-2|TRBJ2-5|TRBD2|.
CAISQTSGTSGATQYF
TGTGCCATCAGCCAGACATCCGGGACTAGCGGGGCGACCCAGTACTTC
>TRBV29-1|TRBJ2-3|TRBD1|.
CSVGAVGTGADTQYF
TGCAGCGTTGGAGCGGTCGGGACAGGGGCAGATACGCAGTATTTT
>TRBV18|TRBJ2-4|TRBD1|.
CASSPGTGRYF
TGTGCCAGCTCACCTGGGACAGGGCGGTACTTC
>TRBV10-3|TRBJ1-6|TRBD1|.
CAISERSQGDSPLHF
TGTGCCATCAGTGAGAGGTCCCAGGGGGACTCACCCCTCCACTTT
>TRBV7-2|TRBJ2-3|.|many
CASSPMKSTDTQYF
TGTGCCAGCAGCCCCATGAAGAGCACAGATACGCAGTATTTT
>TRBV20-1|TRBJ2-7|TRBD2|few
CSARYLAGSRWEQYF
TGCAGTGCTAGATACCTAGCGGGCTCAAGGTGGGAGCAGTACTTC
>TRBV15|TRBJ2-1|TRBD1|few
CAGRDSNNNEQFF
TGTGCCGGACGGGACAGCAATAACAATGAGCAGTTCTTC
>TRBV6-1|TRBJ2-3|TRBD2|.
CASTRGQAGADTQYF
TGTGCCAGCACCCGTGGCCAAGCGGGAGCTGATACGCAGTATTTT
>TRBV13|TRBJ2-7|.|few
CASSLGWGPFKQQYF
TGTGCCAGCAGCTTAGGTTGGGGACCCTTTAAGCAGCAGTACTTC
>TRBV20-1|TRBJ1-6|.|few
CSASEGYNNSPLHF
TGCAGTGCTAGCGAGGGGTACAATAATTCACCCCTCCACTTT
>TRBV29-1|TRBJ2-7|.|many
CSVEDGTYEQYF
TGCAGCGTTGAAGATGGTACCTACGAGCAGTACTTC
>TRBV20-1|TRBJ2-1|TRBD2|many
CSARVGTSGRNEQFF
TGCAGTGCTAGAGTAGGGACTAGCGGGAGAAATGAGCAGTTCTTC
>TRBV20-1|TRBJ2-5|TRBD2|few
CSARDLPSGRLETQYF
TGCAGTGCTAGAGATCTCCCTAGCGGGAGGCTAGAGACCCAGTACTTC
>TRBV12-3/TRBV12-4|TRBJ2-4|TRBD1|few
CASSTFGQGAKNIQYF
TGTGCCAGCAGCACCTTTGGACAGGGGGCCAAAAACATTCAGTACTTC
>TRBV20-1|TRBJ2-5|TRBD2|many
CSARATSGGVTQYF
TGCAGTGCTAGGGCAACTAGCGGGGGGGTGACCCAGTACTTC
>TRBV7-2|TRBJ1-1|TRBD1|.
CASIRDRGNTEAFF
TGTGCCAGCATCCGAGACAGGGGGAACACTGAAGCTTTCTTT
>TRBV28|TRBJ2-7|.|.
CASSFTGLNEQYF
TGTGCCAGCAGTTTCACCGGACTAAACGAGCAGTACTTC
>TRBV7-2|TRBJ2-1|TRBD2|.
CASSLDGGGAHNEQFF
TGTGCCAGCAGCTTAGATGGCGGGGGGGCCCACAATGAGCAGTTCTTC
>TRBV3-1|TRBJ2-5|.|few
CASSQDRWTQETQYF
TGTGCCAGCAGCCAAGATCGTTGGACCCAAGAGACCCAGTACTTC
>TRBV5-6|TRBJ2-1|TRBD2|.
CPSSPAGGNEQFF
TGTCCCAGCAGCCCCGCGGGGGGTAATGAGCAGTTCTTC
>TRBV20-1|TRBJ2-1|TRBD2|few
CSANPGTSGINEQFF
TGCAGTGCTAATCCCGGGACTAGCGGGATTAATGAGCAGTTCTTC
>TRBV27|TRBJ2-3|TRBD2|.
CASSKSSGGGGSVTQYF
TGTGCCAGCTCCAAATCCTCGGGCGGGGGAGGTTCCGTTACGCAGTATTTT
>TRBV10-3|TRBJ1-3|.|few
CAISESRTRNTIYF
TGTGCCATCAGTGAGTCGCGAACACGAAACACCATATATTTT
>TRBV4-3|TRBJ2-1|TRBD2|.
CASSQDVSPAGGLNEQFF
TGCGCCAGCAGCCAAGATGTGAGTCCAGCGGGGGGGCTGAATGAGCAGTTCTTC
>TRBV29-1|TRBJ2-3|TRBD2|.
CSVSVSGGRSDTQYF
TGCAGCGTTTCTGTATCGGGGGGACGCTCAGATACGCAGTATTTT
>TRBV5-1|TRBJ2-7|.|.
CASSRMSGTEQYF
TGCGCCAGCAGCCGAATGTCAGGGACCGAGCAGTACTTC
>TRBV14|TRBJ2-5|TRBD2|many
CASSQGGLAGFETQYF
TGTGCCAGCAGCCAAGGAGGACTAGCGGGGTTTGAGACCCAGTACTTC
>TRBV12-3/TRBV12-4|TRBJ1-4|.|many
CASSRDLLEKLFF
TGTGCCAGCAGTAGGGACCTCTTAGAAAAACTGTTTTTT
>TRBV6-4|TRBJ1-2|TRBD1|few
CASSTYRGRGYTF
TGTGCCAGCAGTACCTACAGGGGAAGAGGCTACACCTTC
>TRBV7-9|TRBJ1-1|.|many
CASSRGLANTEAFF
TGTGCCAGCAGCCGGGGACTAGCGAACACTGAAGCTTTCTTT
>TRBV5-1|TRBJ2-5|TRBD1|few
CASSLDGTAMETQYF
TGCGCCAGCAGCTTGGACGGGACAGCGATGGAGACCCAGTACTTC
>TRBV5-5|TRBJ1-2|.|few
CASSGRGSQANYGYTF
TGTGCCAGCAGCGGGAGGGGGTCGCAAGCTAACTATGGCTACACCTTC
>TRBV10-3|TRBJ1-3|TRBD1|.
CAISGTGVSGNTIYF
TGTGCCATCAGTGGGACAGGGGTTTCTGGAAACACCATATATTTT
>TRBV5-1|TRBJ1-2|TRBD1|.
CASSSGQGSNYGYTF
TGCGCCAGCAGTTCGGGACAGGGTTCCAACTATGGCTACACCTTC
>TRBV6-2/TRBV6-3|TRBJ1-5|.|many
CASSYGRIGNQPQHF
TGTGCCAGCAGTTACGGGAGAATTGGCAATCAGCCCCAGCATTTT
>TRBV18|TRBJ2-1|.|few
CASSPTLALSYNEQFF
TGTGCCAGCTCACCTACGCTAGCGCTCTCCTACAATGAGCAGTTCTTC
>TRBV30|TRBJ1-6|TRBD1|few
CAWDLGQGFVRLHF
TGTGCCTGGGACTTGGGACAGGGATTTGTCCGCCTCCACTTT
>TRBV20-1|TRBJ2-1|TRBD2|many
CSARALSSGSSYNEQFF
TGCAGTGCTAGGGCGCTATCTAGCGGCAGCTCCTACAATGAGCAGTTCTTC